Included here is one TCR beta chain sequence, with context. Its target is not known. V lost 3 bases to trimming and J lost 3 bases, with 13 bases between them. CDR3 length equals 15 residues. CDR1 SGHNT and CDR2 YENEEA come from the germline V gene. Method: immunoSEQ multiplex PCR; TCRdb's copy keeps in-frame clones and lacks some. The sample yields millions of clones, about 95% seen once. The data originate from a study of shared clonotypes between healthy human individuals. Study information: Per-donor plates numbered three CD4 naive, three CD4 memory, two CD8 naive and one CD8 memory. Study-level points and caveats: Depth was large, yet rarefaction showed that sorted-subset sequencing was incomplete.

Positively selected for CCR7, the CD45RO-negative cells used as naive CD8 cells excluded terminally differentiated effector memory CD45RA+ cells. The chain couples TRBV11-3 to TRBJ2-3, with D possibly being TRBD1 (6 bases). Sequencing was done on a sample of naive CD8+ T cells sorted from blood. The receptor was isolated from a man aged 18 to 30 in good health. This CDR3 is CASSLSGAGTDTQYF. Written as DNA, the CDR3 is TGTGCCAGCAGCTTGTCAGGGGCAGGAACAGATACGCAGTATTTT.